This T cell receptor beta chain was sequenced for a study of response to subunit inactivated influenza vaccine. A remark on this clonotype: Its antigen remains unidentified.

Findings of the study overall: The authors offered the suggestion that each seasonal influenza vaccination recruits few new T cells.

TCRdb used MiXCR to reprocess the RT-PCR reads, holding one entry per CDR3 protein. The table includes about 650,000 distinct CDR3 sequences, around a sixth detected once. Germline CDR1 and CDR2: SGHRS and YFSETQ. V shed 4 bases and J shed 4 bases, with 10 bases lying between them. This CDR3 comprises 13 residues. This TCR came from a middle-aged man who received an inactivated influenza vaccine. Source: PBMCs from blood, taken 11 to 12 days after vaccination. The V gene is TRBV5-1, the J gene TRBJ2-3; D remains ambiguous. The CDR3 loop is CASSGPSADTQYF. The CDR3 DNA reads TGCGCCAGCAGCGGGCCTTCAGCAGATACGCAGTATTTT.